One and the same sample provided the 15 T cell receptor beta chains below, sequenced in a study of T cell changes during pregnancy in multiple sclerosis. Sequencing used immunoSEQ multiplex PCR; TCRdb keeps in-frame clones, though not all of them. The sample yields tens of thousands of clones, about 92% seen once. Sequences were derived from CD4+ T cells from peripheral blood mononuclear cells, sampled in the third trimester of pregnancy. These receptors were taken from a female donor with multiple sclerosis, enrolled in a pregnancy study.

This clone has a single count. At one of its ends the junction is not consistent with the germline gene, which may arise from a read error. The chain recombines TRBV7-7 with TRBJ2-1; 11 bases map to TRBD2. Germline V gives CDR1 SSHAT, CDR2 FNYEAQ (reference sequence). This CDR3 region has 15 residues. The CDR3: CASSLGTSGSNEQFF. The DNA of the CDR3 is TGTGCTAGCAGCTTAGGAACTAGCGGGAGCAATGAGCAGTTCTTC.

This chain's CDR3 is CASSGKTGSGNKYF. CDR3 DNA: TGTGCCAGCTCGGGTAAGACAGGGTCGGGTAACAAGTACTTC. The chain couples TRBV18 to TRBJ2-7, with 7 bases lining up with TRBD1. Germline CDR1 reads KGHSH; CDR2 reads LQKENI. The CDR3 consists of 14 residues. After removal of 6 bases from V and 11 bases from J, the junction contained 16 bases not matched to a gene.

The rearrangement links TRBV5-1 to TRBJ2-6, with D tentatively TRBD2 (6 bases). V lost 5 bases and J 0 bases, leaving 27 bases between the germline ends. This CDR3 contains 21 residues. The germline V gene has CDR1 SGHRS and CDR2 YFSETQ. CDR3 coding DNA: TGCGCCAGCAGACAGCCGGGAGAGCCAAGCCTCATGGACTCTGGGGCCAACGTCCTGACTTTC. It encodes CASRQPGEPSLMDSGANVLTF.

The J gene is TRBJ1-3, the V gene TRBV9, with D hard to call. The ends were cut back, 0 bases at V and 0 bases at J, with 10 bases in the middle. The length of the CDR3 is 16 residues. Germline loops: CDR1 SGDLS, CDR2 YYNGEE. CDR3 region: CASSVVSGVSGNTIYF. CDR3 DNA: TGTGCCAGCAGCGTAGTTAGCGGTGTCTCTGGAAACACCATATATTTT.

This sequence joins TRBV6-5 and TRBJ1-3, with a tentative D call TRBD1 (6 bases). Trimming took 5 bases from V and 5 from J, leaving 13 bases between them. In germline, CDR1 is MNHEY, CDR2 SVGAGI. This CDR3 has 14 amino acids. CDR3 nucleotide sequence: TGTGCCAGCAGTAGGCTGACAGGTCGAAACACCATATATTTT. This encodes CASSRLTGRNTIYF.

The chain employs TRBV11-2 and TRBJ2-3; the match to TRBD2 covers 9 bases. The germline V gene encodes CDR1 SGHAT and CDR2 FQNNGV. The CDR3 runs to 15 residues. After removal of 2 bases from V and 4 bases from J, the junction contained 4 bases not matched to a gene. CDR3 coding DNA: TGTGCCAGCAGCTTACAAGCGGGAGGCCCAGATACGCAGTATTTT. Protein sequence: CASSLQAGGPDTQYF. Full variable domain (outside the CDR3, taken from reference TRBV11-2 and TRBJ2-3): EAGVAQSPRYKIIEKRQSVAFWCNPISGHATLYWYQQILGQGPKLLIQFQNNGVVDDSQLPKDRFSAERLKGVDSTLKIQPAKLEDSAVYLCASSLQAGGPDTQYFGPGTRLTVL.

The chain employs TRBV27 and TRBJ2-5; 7 bases fit TRBD2. CDR1 is MNHEY, CDR2 SMNVEV, per germline (reference sequence). The CDR3 spans 16 residues. J gave up 5 bases and V 3 bases, and 12 bases lay outside the gene matches. CDR3 coding DNA: TGTGCCAGCAGTTTTATGGGGAGGGGCCCATTGGAGACCCAGTACTTC. It specifies CASSFMGRGPLETQYF.

This chain uses TRBV6-6 with TRBJ2-5; D possibly corresponds to TRBD2 (5 bases). The germline V gene has CDR1 MNHNY and CDR2 SVGAGI (reference sequence). V gave up 0 bases and J gave up 5 bases, with 13 bases separating them. CDR3 length: 15 amino acids. This chain's CDR3 is CASSYSPGKWETQYF. In DNA form, the CDR3 reads TGTGCCAGCAGTTACTCCCCCGGGAAGTGGGAGACCCAGTACTTC.

This clone was detected once. The genes are TRBV18 and TRBJ2-3, with 7 bases matching TRBD2. The V gene's germline CDR1 is KGHSH and CDR2 LQKENI. Losses at the gene ends were 3 bases for V and 2 bases for J; bases not matched to a gene: 5. The CDR3 covers 15 residues. CDR3 in amino acids: CASSPGGTITDTQYF. For the CDR3, the DNA is TGTGCCAGCTCACCCGGGGGGACTATCACAGATACGCAGTATTTT.

The chain employs TRBV5-4 and TRBJ1-2; D is uncertain. Germline CDR1 and CDR2: SGHNT and YYREEE (reference sequence). The CDR3 has 13 residues. V lost 0 bases, J lost 8 bases, and 11 bases lay in between. CDR3 loop: CASSLDSSGGYTF. CDR3 coding DNA: TGTGCCAGCAGCTTGGACAGCTCGGGGGGCTACACCTTC.

This rearrangement joins TRBV5-1 to TRBJ2-2; TRBD1 aligns across 9 bases. Germline V CDR1 and CDR2: SGHRS, YFSETQ. Unmatched junction bases numbered 11, after V lost 4 bases and J lost 4 bases. The CDR3 length is 17 residues. CDR3 coding DNA: TGCGCCAGCAGCGACCAGCCCACAGGGGGCGTCACCGGGGAGCTGTTTTTT. Translation: CASSDQPTGGVTGELFF.

This chain connects TRBV19 to TRBJ2-1, with 8 bases identical to TRBD2. V lost 4 bases, J lost 1 base, and 3 bases stayed unmatched. The CDR3 has 15 residues. CDR1 and CDR2 (germline): LNHDA, SQIVND (reference sequence). CDR3 in amino acids: CASSTGGRSYNEQFF. The CDR3 bases are TGTGCCAGTAGTACCGGCGGGAGGTCCTACAATGAGCAGTTCTTC.

The chain's CDR3 is CASSTPSTNTGELFF. For the CDR3, the DNA is TGTGCCAGCAGTACCCCGAGTACGAACACCGGGGAGCTGTTTTTT. The J gene is TRBJ2-2, the V gene TRBV28; D gene ambiguous. The V gene's germline CDR1 is MDHEN and CDR2 SYDVKM. The length of the CDR3 is 15 residues. Between the trimmed V and J ends, which lost 5 bases and 0 bases, there was a span of 10 bases.

The chain links TRBV4-2 to TRBJ1-1, with D unclear. This CDR3 region has 11 residues. Trimming took off 1 base at V and 11 bases at J, with 8 bases between the two ends. Germline loops: CDR1 LGHNA, CDR2 YNFKEQ. The CDR3 DNA is TGTGCCAGCAGCCAAGGGTCCGGGGCTTTCTTT. It yields the protein CASSQGSGAFF.

This chain uses TRBV5-1 with TRBJ2-1; 7 nucleotides line up with TRBD1. Germline trimming cut 0 bases from V and 1 base from J; bases unmatched to any gene: 4. The germline V gene has CDR1 SGHRS and CDR2 YFSETQ. This CDR3 has 16 residues. The CDR3 DNA follows: TGCGCCAGCAGCTTGGACAGGGGAAGTTCCTACAATGAGCAGTTCTTC. It specifies CASSLDRGSSYNEQFF.